The rows below give T cell receptor beta chains drawn from one sample of a study of shared clonotypes between healthy human individuals. TCRdb's copy holds only in-frame clones and misses some; the assay was immunoSEQ multiplex PCR. The table includes some 1 million clones, 65% to 75% detected once. The specimen sequenced was memory CD4+ T cells sorted from blood. The receptors here all came from a man aged 18 to 29 in good health. The CDR3 runs from the conserved cysteine through the conserved F or W. D genes are given only for firm matches. A row's size may be missing; if present it is once, few, many or a size class.

abundance	len	v_gene	j_gene	d_gene	CDR3aa	CDR3nt
.	14	TRBV6-6	TRBJ1-5	.	CASSYSDRNQPQHF	TGTGCCAGCAGTTACTCCGACCGGAATCAGCCCCAGCATTTT
.	13	TRBV30	TRBJ1-2	.	CAWSLVENYGYTF	TGTGCCTGGAGTTTGGTGGAGAACTATGGCTACACCTTC
.	15	TRBV9	TRBJ2-1	TRBD2	CASSTGGLNYNEQFF	TGTGCCAGCAGCACGGGGGGGCTTAACTACAATGAGCAGTTCTTC
.	15	TRBV5-6	TRBJ2-2	.	CASKPGTTNTGELFF	TGTGCCAGCAAGCCAGGGACAACAAACACCGGGGAGCTGTTTTTT
many	16	TRBV19	TRBJ2-1	.	CASSIGGTPNYNEQFF	TGTGCCAGTAGTATAGGGGGGACTCCGAACTACAATGAGCAGTTCTTC
.	17	TRBV11-2	TRBJ1-5	TRBD1	CASSLDAGGRSNQPQHF	TGTGCCAGCAGCTTAGACGCAGGGGGCCGTAGCAATCAGCCCCAGCATTTT
.	15	TRBV7-2	TRBJ1-5	TRBD1	CASSARQGRDQPQHF	TGTGCCAGCAGCGCACGACAGGGGCGGGATCAGCCCCAGCATTTT
.	18	TRBV27	TRBJ2-6	TRBD1	CASSLFWGQGSGANVLTF	TGTGCCAGCAGTCTCTTCTGGGGACAGGGCTCGGGGGCCAACGTCCTGACTTTC
.	13	TRBV10-1	TRBJ2-1	.	CASSETSVEWQFF	TGCGCCAGCAGCGAGACTAGTGTTGAATGGCAGTTCTTC
.	17	TRBV9	TRBJ2-3	TRBD2	CASSSRGGTSGLDTQYF	TGTGCCAGCAGCTCCCGAGGCGGGACTAGCGGGTTAGATACGCAGTATTTT
.	15	TRBV5-1	TRBJ2-3	.	CASYLGGLRTDTQYF	TGCGCCAGCTACCTGGGGGGGCTACGCACAGATACGCAGTATTTT
.	15	TRBV7-6	TRBJ1-1	.	CASSPPDRMNTEAFF	TGTGCCAGCAGCCCTCCCGACAGGATGAACACTGAAGCTTTCTTT
.	18	TRBV10-3	TRBJ2-2	TRBD2	CAISDSSRLAGDTGELFF	TGTGCCATCAGTGATTCCTCCCGACTAGCGGGGGACACCGGGGAGCTGTTTTTT
few	14	TRBV9	TRBJ2-7	.	CASSGGLASYEQYF	TGTGCCAGCAGCGGCGGGCTAGCGTCCTACGAGCAGTACTTC
.	14	TRBV4-3	TRBJ2-2	.	CASSAQLNTGELFF	TGCGCCAGCAGTGCCCAGCTGAACACCGGGGAGCTGTTTTTT
.	14	TRBV10-3	TRBJ1-2	TRBD1	CATQSFGTGEGYTF	TGTGCCACTCAATCATTTGGGACAGGGGAAGGCTACACCTTC
.	15	TRBV5-4	TRBJ2-7	TRBD2	CASSPGGEAFYEQYF	TGTGCCAGCAGCCCGGGAGGGGAGGCATTCTACGAGCAGTACTTC
few	14	TRBV4-1	TRBJ1-5	.	CASSQAQGYQPQHF	TGCGCCAGCAGCCAAGCCCAGGGATACCAGCCCCAGCATTTT
.	15	TRBV4-3	TRBJ2-5	TRBD1	CASSQASGGGETQYF	TGCGCCAGCAGCCAAGCTTCAGGGGGCGGAGAGACCCAGTACTTC
.	13	TRBV5-1	TRBJ1-1	TRBD1	CASSPNRGTEAFF	TGCGCCAGCAGCCCCAACAGGGGGACTGAAGCTTTCTTT